One sample yielded the 5 T cell receptor beta chains listed below, sequenced in a study of glioma-infiltrating T cells after dendritic cell vaccination. Sample time point: after dendritic cell vaccination, including at tumor progression/relapse. Libraries were prepared by immunoSEQ multiplex PCR; TCRdb keeps only in-frame clonotypes and omits some of them. Among tens of thousands of clones listed, roughly 85% were seen once. Sequenced here: blood, sampled after dendritic cell vaccination. The receptors shown here come from a human donor with glioblastoma.

The V call is TRBV29-1, the J call TRBJ1-1, with D possibly being TRBD1 (6 bases). Germline lookup yields CDR1 SQVTM and CDR2 ANQGSEA. Trimming left V 0 bases short and J 2 bases short, with 16 bases between. This CDR3 is 16 amino acids long. This CDR3 is CSVEDLGGGGNTEAFF. CDR3 DNA: TGCAGCGTTGAAGATCTCGGGGGAGGGGGAAACACTGAAGCTTTCTTT.

This clone was seen a single time. The CDR3: CASSSTRDIPSYEQYF. The CDR3 bases are TGTGCCAGCAGCTCCACCCGGGACATCCCCTCCTACGAGCAGTACTTC. V is TRBV7-8 and J is TRBJ2-7; D is possibly TRBD1 (6 bases). The CDR3 is 16 amino acids. Trimming stripped 4 bases from V and 0 bases from J, with 16 bases between. In germline, CDR1 is SGHVS, CDR2 FQNEAQ.

The chain combines TRBV5-1 with TRBJ1-1, with a weak D call TRBD1 (6 bases). Trimming removed 2 bases from V and 4 bases from J, with 12 bases in between. The CDR3 extends over 14 amino acids. CDR1 and CDR2 (germline): SGHRS, YFSETQ. The CDR3 DNA follows: TGCGCCAGCAGCTTACAGGGTCGGGTCACTGAAGCTTTCTTT. This gives the protein CASSLQGRVTEAFF.

The chain carries TRBV7-6 and TRBJ1-1; D is ambiguous. This CDR3 has 15 amino acids. With 2 bases removed from V and 3 bases from J, the gap between germline ends came to 13 bases. CDR1 SGHVS and CDR2 FNYEAQ come from the germline V gene. The CDR3 bases are TGTGCCAGCAGCTTATCTTCCACTGACTACACTGAAGCTTTCTTT. It specifies CASSLSSTDYTEAFF.

This rearrangement joins TRBV4-1 to TRBJ2-7; D is perhaps TRBD1 (9 bases). V lost 3 bases and J 2 bases, leaving 20 bases between the germline ends. CDR3 size: 17 residues. The germline gives CDR1 MGHRA, CDR2 YSYEKL. The CDR3 sequence is CASSQNPGGDRAYEQYF. The DNA for the CDR3 is TGCGCCAGCAGCCAGAACCCCGGGGGGGACAGGGCCTACGAGCAGTACTTC.